These 32 T cell receptor beta chains were all obtained from the same sample, sequenced in a study of T cells in Graves' hyperthyroidism and ophthalmopathy. The source material, RNA transcripts, was used to amplify TCR beta CDR3 regions. The TCR CDR3 was amplified in a first-round RT-PCR using the HTBI primer set. TCRdb re-analysed the multiplex PCR reads in MiXCR, keeping a single row per CDR3 protein. Of under 750,000 distinct CDR3 sequences listed, approximately 18% are singletons. The sample was blood. The receptors come from a woman aged 45 to 65 with Graves' hyperthyroidism that later progressed to Graves' ophthalmopathy.

This sequence joins TRBV6-5 and TRBJ1-5; D gene unclear. CDR3 length equals 15 residues. Looked up from germline, CDR1 is MNHEY and CDR2 is SVGAGI. The V end was cut by 2 bases, the J end by 3 bases, with 11 bases between. The CDR3 DNA reads TGTGCCAGCAGTTACAGGATGGGGTCCAATCAGCCCCAGCATTTT. Its protein product is CASSYRMGSNQPQHF.

This sequence joins TRBV20-1 and TRBJ1-5; D unresolved. Trimming shortened V by 6 bases and J by 2 bases, and 17 bases separated the two germline ends. Germline assignment: CDR1 DFQATT and CDR2 SNEGSKA (reference sequence). The CDR3 spans 15 residues. The DNA for the CDR3 is TGCAGTGCAACACCCCCCCGGACGGGCAATCAGCCCCAGCATTTT. Its protein is CSATPPRTGNQPQHF.

This clonotype has a handful of counts. The junction departs from germline at one end; a sequencing error may be responsible. The rearrangement links TRBV27 to TRBJ1-5; 11 positions match TRBD1. CDR1 MNHEY and CDR2 SMNVEV come from the germline V gene (reference sequence). There are 16 residues in the CDR3. The CDR3 region has the DNA TGTGCCAGCAGTATATCGGACAGGGGGCGCAATCAGCCCCAGCATTTT. Amino acids: CASSISDRGRNQPQHF.

Ten or more counts support this clonotype. The chain combines TRBV20-1 with TRBJ2-5; TRBD2 matches at 8 bases. V was pared by 3 bases and J by 1 base, with 7 bases of the junction left unmatched. Germline lookup yields CDR1 DFQATT and CDR2 SNEGSKA (reference sequence). CDR3 size: 15 residues. The CDR3 nucleotides read TGCAGTGCTAGTGGGAGCGGGGGAACCCAAGAGACCCAGTACTTC. Amino acid sequence: CSASGSGGTQETQYF.

The genes are TRBV2 and TRBJ2-2; TRBD1 matches 8 bases. CDR3 size: 14 residues. The J segment lost 3 bases and the V segment lost 8 bases, leaving 5 bases of the junction unmatched. Germline V CDR1 and CDR2: SNHLY, FYNNEI. The CDR3 DNA is TGTGCCAGCCTGGACAGGGCGGACACCGGGGAGCTGTTTTTT. Encoded protein: CASLDRADTGELFF.

V gene TRBV2 combines with J gene TRBJ1-5; D remains ambiguous. There are 14 residues in the CDR3. The V end lost 4 bases, the J end lost 4 bases, and 11 bases lay between the germline ends. Germline values: CDR1 SNHLY, CDR2 FYNNEI. As DNA, the CDR3 is TGTGCCAGCAGTGTGCGCGCCTTAAATCAGCCCCAGCATTTT. Its protein is CASSVRALNQPQHF.

The rearrangement links TRBV4-1 to TRBJ1-4; possibly TRBD1 for D (5 bases). The V end was cut by 3 bases, the J end by 10 bases, with 18 bases between. From germline, CDR1 is MGHRA and CDR2 YSYEKL. The CDR3 is 15 residues long. The DNA for the CDR3 is TGCGCCAGCAGCCAGCACGACAGAGTATCGAGAAAACTGTTTTTT. It is translated as CASSQHDRVSRKLFF.

This clonotype was seen at least ten times. The chain joins TRBV30 to TRBJ2-5; D perhaps matches TRBD1 (6 bases). The CDR3 sequence is 14 residues long. Germline V gene data show CDR1 as GTSNPN and CDR2 as SVGIG (reference sequence). Trimming shortened V by 0 bases and J by 5 bases, and 13 bases separated the two germline ends. The DNA of the CDR3 is TGTGCCTGGAGTGTACGAAAGGGGGAGGAGACCCAGTACTTC. Its translation is CAWSVRKGEETQYF.

The table lists this clonotype with a few counts. The chain employs TRBV7-3 and TRBJ2-2; D not resolved. CDR1 is SGHTA, CDR2 FQGTGA, per germline. The CDR3 length is 14 residues. Trimming pared 3 bases from V and 0 bases from J, leaving 5 bases between. The CDR3 sequence is CASSFFSNTGELFF. For the CDR3, the DNA is TGTGCCAGCAGCTTCTTCTCGAACACCGGGGAGCTGTTTTTT.

The rearrangement joins TRBV7-9 to TRBJ2-1; D gene unclear. V lost 4 bases and J 6 bases, leaving 13 bases between the germline ends. CDR1 is SEHNR and CDR2 is FQNEAQ in the germline V gene (reference sequence). This CDR3 has 14 residues. CDR3 nucleotide sequence: TGTGCCAGCAGCTCCTCAGGCAAGGGCAATGAGCAGTTCTTC. Translation gives CASSSSGKGNEQFF.

The rearrangement links TRBV6-1 to TRBJ1-3; D gene ambiguous. V was pared by 4 bases and J by 0 bases, with 16 bases between. Germline lookup yields CDR1 MNHNS and CDR2 SASEGT. This CDR3 comprises 17 residues. The CDR3 coding sequence is TGTGCCAGCAGTGTAGTGGCTGGGCGGTCCTCTGGAAACACCATATATTTT. Translation: CASSVVAGRSSGNTIYF.

This clonotype has more than one count but fewer than ten. Germline and junction disagree at one end, which may indicate a read error. The V call is TRBV18, the J call TRBJ2-2; D is possibly TRBD1 (6 bases). This CDR3 has 17 residues. CDR1 is KGHSH and CDR2 is LQKENI in the germline V gene. DNA of the CDR3: TGTGCCAGCTCACCACCGCTTCAGGGGCCGTATACCGGGGAGCTGGTTTTT. Translated: CASSPPLQGPYTGELVF.

This clonotype was seen ten or more times. CDR3 protein: CAWSGGQTYEQYF. The CDR3 nucleotides are TGTGCCTGGAGTGGGGGGCAAACCTACGAGCAGTACTTC. V gene TRBV30 combines with J gene TRBJ2-7; a possible D gene is TRBD1 (6 bases). The germline gives CDR1 GTSNPN, CDR2 SVGIG (reference sequence). The CDR3 consists of 13 residues. The ends were cut back, 1 base at V and 2 bases at J, with 9 bases in the middle.

The V and J genes are TRBV10-3 and TRBJ2-5, with TRBD1 matching 8 bases. Germline-derived CDR1 and CDR2 are ENHRY and SYGVKD. Germline trimming cut 8 bases from V and 4 bases from J; bases unmatched to any gene: 3. This CDR3 is built from 12 residues. CDR3 DNA sequence: TGTGCCATCGCCAGGGGGCCAGAGACCCAGTACTTC. Its protein is CAIARGPETQYF.

The table lists this clonotype with a few counts. V and J are TRBV5-1 and TRBJ2-2; TRBD2 agrees at 7 bases. Losses at the gene ends were 6 bases for V and 3 bases for J; bases not matched to a gene: 11. The CDR3 totals 16 residues. Germline V gene lookup returns CDR1 SGHRS and CDR2 YFSETQ. The CDR3 DNA sequence: TGCGCCAGCAATCTGAGGGAGGGCGGAGACACCGGGGAGCTGTTTTTT. It translates to CASNLREGGDTGELFF.

This chain uses TRBV7-9 with TRBJ2-1, with D possibly matching TRBD1 (5 bases). The CDR3 extends over 16 amino acids. In germline, CDR1 is SEHNR, CDR2 FQNEAQ (reference sequence). Between the trimmed V and J ends, which lost 7 bases and 8 bases, there was a span of 24 bases. The CDR3 sequence: CASKPPDNVAVDEQFF. CDR3 coding DNA: TGTGCCAGCAAGCCCCCGGACAACGTCGCCGTAGATGAGCAGTTCTTC.

A few counts support this clonotype. V usage is TRBV7-9 and J usage is TRBJ1-6, with 10 positions matching TRBD1. CDR1 and CDR2 (germline): SEHNR, FQNEAQ (reference sequence). V lost 3 bases, J lost 8 bases, and 7 bases stayed unmatched. The CDR3 has 16 amino acids. CDR3 in DNA: TGTGCCAGCAGCTTTAAGGGGACAGGGGCCCATTCACCCCTCCACTTT. Its protein is CASSFKGTGAHSPLHF.

This clonotype occurred many times. V and J are TRBV7-9 and TRBJ1-2; TRBD1 agrees at 7 bases. The germline CDR1 and CDR2 sequences are SEHNR and FQNEAQ (reference sequence). Trimming took 5 bases from V and 2 from J; bases not matched to a gene: 8. This CDR3 is 15 amino acids long. The CDR3 here is CASSKRQGGNYGYTF. The CDR3 nucleotides are TGTGCCAGCAGCAAGCGACAGGGCGGCAACTATGGCTACACCTTC.

This clonotype was observed many times. The chain employs TRBV12-3 or TRBV12-4 and TRBJ1-1; D is unresolved. The CDR3 sequence is 13 residues long. V was pared by 9 bases and J by 0 bases, with 11 bases between. CDR3 sequence reads: CASCRHVNTEAFF. The DNA of the CDR3 is TGTGCCAGTTGTAGGCATGTGAACACTGAAGCTTTCTTT.

This chain connects TRBV5-8 to TRBJ1-5; a weak D match, TRBD1 (6 bases). Germline CDR1 SGHTS, CDR2 YDEGEE. The CDR3 has 13 residues. Trimming pared 4 bases from V and 7 bases from J, leaving 12 bases between. The CDR3 here is CASSASGGQPQHF. CDR3 bases: TGTGCCAGCAGCGCCTCGGGGGGCCAGCCCCAGCATTTT.

A few counts support this clonotype. CDR3 coding DNA: TGTGCCAGCAGCTTAATACCTAGGCTAGCGGGAGGCACAGATACGCAGTATTTT. It is translated as CASSLIPRLAGGTDTQYF. The chain links TRBV7-9 to TRBJ2-3; 10 bases match TRBD2. The CDR3 runs 18 residues. Losses at the gene ends were 2 bases for V and 1 base for J; bases not matched to a gene: 9. Looked up from germline, CDR1 is SEHNR and CDR2 is FQNEAQ (reference sequence).

The chain couples TRBV4-1 to TRBJ1-2; TRBD1 matches 7 bases. J gave up 4 bases and V 4 bases, and 9 bases lay outside the gene matches. Per the germline V gene, CDR1 is MGHRA and CDR2 is YSYEKL. This CDR3 contains 15 residues. CDR3 nucleotide sequence: TGCGCCAGCAGCCTACCGGGACAGCTCGGCTATGGCTACACCTTC. It codes for CASSLPGQLGYGYTF.

Only a few counts were recorded for this clonotype. The chain combines TRBV15 with TRBJ1-2; maybe TRBD1 (5 bases). V gave up 0 bases and J gave up 6 bases, with 14 bases separating them. CDR1 and CDR2 (germline): LNHNV, YYDKDF (reference sequence). The CDR3 length is 15 residues. The CDR3 DNA reads as TGTGCCACCAGCAGAGATGGGGCGTGGGGCGATGGCTACACCTTC. It codes for CATSRDGAWGDGYTF.

The genes are TRBV12-5 and TRBJ1-2, with D possibly matching TRBD1 (6 bases). Per the germline V gene, CDR1 is LGHNT and CDR2 is FRNRAP. This CDR3 comprises 18 residues. V was pared by 3 bases and J by 4 bases, with 24 bases between. Here the CDR3 reads CASGFTLQTGNSFYGYTF. As DNA, the CDR3 is TGTGCTAGTGGTTTCACACTTCAGACAGGAAATTCATTCTATGGCTACACCTTC.

This clonotype was seen a few times. This rearrangement joins TRBV19 to TRBJ1-2, with D possibly TRBD1 on 5 matching bases. The V gene lost 4 bases and the J gene lost 5 bases, with 14 bases spanning the gap. This CDR3 spans 14 amino acids. Looked up from germline, CDR1 is LNHDA and CDR2 is SQIVND (reference sequence). The CDR3 coding sequence is TGTGCCAGTAGTACCGACAGACGATTATATGGCTACACCTTC. It yields the protein CASSTDRRLYGYTF.

The rearrangement uses TRBV27 and TRBJ2-3; D perhaps matches TRBD2 (5 bases). The CDR3 runs to 12 residues. The V gene's germline CDR1 is MNHEY and CDR2 SMNVEV (reference sequence). The V end lost 9 bases, the J end lost 3 bases, and 10 bases lay between the germline ends. The chain's CDR3 is CASSERTDTQYF. The DNA of the CDR3 is TGTGCCAGTAGCGAAAGGACAGATACGCAGTATTTT.

This clonotype was observed a single time. A much larger clonotype is one base distant, so this may be a read error. This chain connects TRBV18 to TRBJ1-2; D not resolved. Germline values: CDR1 KGHSH, CDR2 LQKENI. The V gene lost 2 bases and the J gene lost 8 bases, with 27 bases spanning the gap. The length of the CDR3 is 18 residues. The CDR3 DNA reads as TGTGCCAGCTCACCAAGTGCGACAAGTGCTCCTACAGTCTGGGGCTACACCTTC. This translates into CASSPSATSAPTVWGYTF.

The chain recombines TRBV27 with TRBJ1-6; no reliable D call. The CDR3 spans 16 residues. Germline CDR1 and CDR2: MNHEY and SMNVEV (reference sequence). Trimming stripped 5 bases from V and 2 bases from J, with 13 bases between. CDR3 in amino acids: CASSTETGTYNSPLHF. CDR3 DNA sequence: TGTGCCAGCAGTACCGAGACGGGTACCTATAATTCACCCCTCCACTTT.

This clonotype showed up many times. This chain uses TRBV2 with TRBJ2-7; 7 nucleotides match TRBD2. J was trimmed by 1 base and V by 2 bases; bases with no gene match: 5. The CDR3 is 15 amino acids. Germline loops: CDR1 SNHLY, CDR2 FYNNEI. Written as DNA, the CDR3 is TGTGCCAGCAGTGAATTGGGGGGGTCATCCTACGAGCAGTACTTC. This translates into CASSELGGSSYEQYF.

This clonotype was seen a few times. This chain joins TRBV11-3 and TRBJ2-2, with 8 bases lining up with TRBD2. CDR1 SGHNT and CDR2 YENEEA come from the germline V gene. Trimming removed 4 bases from V and 1 base from J; junction bases left unmatched: 5. The CDR3 extends over 16 amino acids. CDR3 nucleotides: TGTGCCAGCAGCTCCCGGGGGGGGGGGAACACCGGGGAGCTGTTTTTT. It specifies CASSSRGGGNTGELFF.

This clonotype was seen many times. This chain connects TRBV7-9 to TRBJ1-1; D is undetermined. Per germline, CDR1 SEHNR and CDR2 FQNEAQ (reference sequence). This CDR3 is 13 amino acids long. The V end was cut by 4 bases, the J end by 2 bases, with 8 bases between. The CDR3 bases are TGTGCCAGCAGCTCCGGGCGAAACACTGAAGCTTTCTTT. Amino acid sequence: CASSSGRNTEAFF.

This clonotype was counted only a few times. The chain links TRBV19 to TRBJ1-2, with D hard to call. Looked up from germline, CDR1 is LNHDA and CDR2 is SQIVND (reference sequence). V was trimmed by 5 bases and J by 0 bases, leaving 16 bases between them. The CDR3 is 16 residues long. For the CDR3, the DNA is TGTGCCAGTAGTGCCCAAGGAAGGCCTTCTAACTATGGCTACACCTTC. Translation: CASSAQGRPSNYGYTF.